This T cell receptor (beta chain) is drawn from a study of T-cell reconstitution after alpha-beta-depleted transplantation in children. Study conclusions and caveats: About two months after transplant, alpha-beta T cells reportedly came from several hundred expanded graft clones.

This clonotype was observed at least ten times. Its antigen is undetermined. This CDR3 has 13 residues. Germline CDR1 and CDR2: LGHDT and YNNKEL (reference sequence). V lost 1 base and J 15 bases, leaving 16 bases between the germline ends. The authors prepared the TCRbeta library with unique molecular identifiers. TCRdb redid the calling of the PCR reads with MiXCR, one entry per CDR3 protein. Here the sample spans fewer than 450,000 distinct CDR3 sequences, under 20% being singletons. This sequence was found in a male patient between 2 and 10 years old who had a stem cell transplant for acute lymphoblastic leukemia, so the T cells may come from the graft donor. The chain uses TRBV3-1 and TRBJ2-1; D unresolved. Sequences were derived from PBMCs, mostly from graft donor cells, sampled 360 days after TCRalphabeta/CD19-depleted stem cell transplant. The CDR3 bases are TGTGCCAGCAGCCAAGGACCCCCAGATGGGCGGTTCTTC. Encoded protein: CASSQGPPDGRFF.